In this sample, the clone carrying this T cell receptor beta chain turned up many times. No antigen is known for it. The sample comes from a study of T cell repertoires in cytomegalovirus infection. Study at large: Public TCR beta signatures provided an indication of both CMV infection and a matching HLA type.

TCRdb reprocessed the reads with MiXCR, giving one entry per CDR3 protein. The sample has some 100,000 distinct CDR3 sequences, less than 30% seen once; the top ten hold roughly three quarters. Trimming stripped 7 bases from V and 7 bases from J, with 14 bases between. This CDR3 has 13 residues. Germline assignment: CDR1 SNHLY and CDR2 FYNNEI. Sequenced material: CD8+ T cells from cultured PBMCs, taken from culture after CMV antigen stimulation. The chain recombines TRBV2 with TRBJ2-1; possibly TRBD2 for D (6 bases). The clonotype originates from a human donor in good health (CMV status not recorded). Some clones in this sample may be carry-over from other donors' samples. This chain's CDR3 is CASNGRESNEQFF. The CDR3 nucleotides read TGTGCCAGCAATGGACGGGAGAGTAATGAGCAGTTCTTC. The complete variable domain, with remaining parts taken from reference TRBV2 and TRBJ2-1, reads EPEVTQTPSHQVTQMGQEVILRCVPISNHLYFYWYRQILGQKVEFLVSFYNNEISEKSEIFDDQFSVERPDGSNFTLKIRSTKLEDSAMYFCASNGRESNEQFFGPGTRLTVL.